This T cell receptor (beta chain) was identified in a study of long-term antiretroviral therapy in people with HIV. The CDR3 loop spans 14 amino acids. Germline CDR1 LNHDA, CDR2 SQIVND (reference sequence). Trimming took off 1 base at V and 5 bases at J, with 9 bases between the two ends. At survey level, the immunoSEQ assay was run in its v3.0 version. The method was immunoSEQ multiplex PCR; TCRdb's version includes in-frame clones alone and lacks a portion of them. The sample has more than 25,000 clones, roughly 92% seen once; the top ten hold about 6%. This sample comprised unsorted PBMCs, obtained roughly 6.5 years after starting antiretroviral therapy. This TCR derives from a woman aged 40 to 49 with HIV. The rearrangement joins TRBV19 to TRBJ2-1; D call uncertain. The CDR3 coding sequence is TGTGCCAGTAGTATAGGGTGGCAGAACAATGAGCAGTTCTTC. This encodes CASSIGWQNNEQFF.